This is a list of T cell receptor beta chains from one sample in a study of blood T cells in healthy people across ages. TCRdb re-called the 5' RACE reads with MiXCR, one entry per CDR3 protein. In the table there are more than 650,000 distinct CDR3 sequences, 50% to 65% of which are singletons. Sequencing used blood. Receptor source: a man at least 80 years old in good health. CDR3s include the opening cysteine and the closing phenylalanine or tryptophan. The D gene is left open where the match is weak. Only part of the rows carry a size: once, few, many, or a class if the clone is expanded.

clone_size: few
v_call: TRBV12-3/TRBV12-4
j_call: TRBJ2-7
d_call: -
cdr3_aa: CASTRGTSWYEQYF
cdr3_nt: TGTGCCAGCACCCGAGGAACTAGCTGGTACGAGCAGTACTTC

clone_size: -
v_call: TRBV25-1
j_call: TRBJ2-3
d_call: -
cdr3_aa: CASSRIGYAYF
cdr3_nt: TGTGCCAGCAGTAGGATCGGATACGCGTATTTT

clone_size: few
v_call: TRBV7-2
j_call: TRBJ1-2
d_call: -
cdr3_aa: CASSPRLAYGYTF
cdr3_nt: TGTGCCAGCAGCCCCAGGCTAGCCTATGGCTACACCTTC

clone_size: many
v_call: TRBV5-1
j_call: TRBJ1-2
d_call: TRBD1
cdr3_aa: CASSAGTGDGYTF
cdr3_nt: TGCGCCAGCAGCGCCGGGACAGGAGATGGCTACACCTTC

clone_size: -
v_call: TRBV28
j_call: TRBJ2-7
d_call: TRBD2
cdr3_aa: CASGPGASGSTEQYF
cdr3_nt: TGTGCCAGCGGCCCTGGGGCTAGCGGGAGCACCGAGCAGTACTTC

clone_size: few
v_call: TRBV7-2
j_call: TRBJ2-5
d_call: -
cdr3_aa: CASAHQRGEETQYF
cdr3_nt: TGTGCCAGCGCCCACCAGAGAGGAGAAGAGACCCAGTACTTC

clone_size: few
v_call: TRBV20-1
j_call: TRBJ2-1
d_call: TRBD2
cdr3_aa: CSAIGTLYSGRSGSYNEQFF
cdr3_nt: TGCAGTGCTATAGGGACCCTCTATAGCGGGAGGTCTGGCTCCTACAATGAGCAGTTCTTC

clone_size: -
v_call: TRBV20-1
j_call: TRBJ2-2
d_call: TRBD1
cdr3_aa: CSALDRGSGELFF
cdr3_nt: TGCAGTGCGCTGGACAGGGGGAGCGGGGAGCTGTTTTTT

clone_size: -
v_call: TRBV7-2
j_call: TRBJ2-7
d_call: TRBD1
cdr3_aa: CASSKTGGDYEQYF
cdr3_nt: TGTGCCAGCAGCAAGACAGGGGGCGACTACGAGCAGTACTTC

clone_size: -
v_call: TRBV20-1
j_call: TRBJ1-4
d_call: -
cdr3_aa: CSARDSRTNEKLFF
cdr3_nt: TGCAGTGCTAGAGACAGCCGAACTAATGAAAAACTGTTTTTT

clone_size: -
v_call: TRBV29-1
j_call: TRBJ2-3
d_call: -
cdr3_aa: CSVRPSSTDTQYF
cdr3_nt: TGCAGCGTTCGGCCCTCTAGCACAGATACGCAGTATTTT

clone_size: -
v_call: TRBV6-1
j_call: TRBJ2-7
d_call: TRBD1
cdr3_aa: CASSTPTGGRSYEQYF
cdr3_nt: TGTGCCAGCAGTACACCAACAGGGGGCAGGTCCTACGAGCAGTACTTC

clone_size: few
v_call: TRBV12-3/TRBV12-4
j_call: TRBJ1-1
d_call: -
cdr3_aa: CASREGPVNTEAFF
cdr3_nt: TGTGCCAGCAGGGAGGGACCGGTGAACACTGAAGCTTTCTTT

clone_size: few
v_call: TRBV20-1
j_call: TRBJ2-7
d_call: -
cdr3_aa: CSARAVRDPPYEQYF
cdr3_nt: TGCAGTGCTAGAGCCGTGCGGGACCCCCCCTACGAGCAGTACTTC

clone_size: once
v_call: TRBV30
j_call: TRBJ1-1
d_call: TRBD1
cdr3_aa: CAWSALGQGSEAFF
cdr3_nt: TGTGCCTGGAGTGCCCTCGGACAGGGCTCTGAAGCTTTCTTT

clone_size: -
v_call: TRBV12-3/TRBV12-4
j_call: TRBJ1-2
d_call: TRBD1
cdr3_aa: CASRPGQGGYTF
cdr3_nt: TGTGCCAGCAGGCCTGGACAGGGCGGCTACACCTTC

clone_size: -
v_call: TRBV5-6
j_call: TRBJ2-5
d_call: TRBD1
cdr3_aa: CASSWTGGGTGQETQYF
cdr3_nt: TGTGCCAGCAGCTGGACAGGGGGCGGCACGGGCCAAGAGACCCAGTACTTC

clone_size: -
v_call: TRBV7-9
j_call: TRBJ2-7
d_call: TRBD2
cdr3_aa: CASSLGPGTSYEQYF
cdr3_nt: TGTGCCAGCAGCTTAGGTCCCGGGACTAGCTACGAGCAGTACTTC

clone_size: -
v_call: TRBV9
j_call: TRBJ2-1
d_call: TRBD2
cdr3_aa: CASSPSGLAGYNEQFF
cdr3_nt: TGTGCCAGCAGCCCCTCAGGGCTAGCGGGCTACAATGAGCAGTTCTTC

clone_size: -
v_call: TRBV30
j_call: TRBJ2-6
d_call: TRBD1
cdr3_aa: CAWSLTGVGTDVLTF
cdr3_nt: TGTGCCTGGAGCCTGACAGGGGTCGGGACCGACGTCCTGACTTTC

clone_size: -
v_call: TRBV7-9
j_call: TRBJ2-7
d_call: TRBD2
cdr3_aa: CASSPPGLAGHEQYF
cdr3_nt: TGTGCCAGCAGCCCCCCGGGACTAGCGGGCCACGAGCAGTACTTC

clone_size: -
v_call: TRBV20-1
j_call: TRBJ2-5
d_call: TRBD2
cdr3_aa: CSAIRLAGEETQYF
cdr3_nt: TGCAGTGCTATCCGACTAGCGGGAGAAGAGACCCAGTACTTC

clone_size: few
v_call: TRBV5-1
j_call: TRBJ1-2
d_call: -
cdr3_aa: CASSQAGIYGYTF
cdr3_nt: TGCGCCAGCAGCCAAGCAGGGATTTATGGCTACACCTTC

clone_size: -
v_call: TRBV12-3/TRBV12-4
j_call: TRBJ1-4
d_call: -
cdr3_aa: CASSLLDPGRDEKLFF
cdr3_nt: TGTGCCAGCAGTTTACTCGACCCGGGGCGTGATGAAAAACTGTTTTTT

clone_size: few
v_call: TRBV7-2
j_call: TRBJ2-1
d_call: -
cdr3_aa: CASSFGGRTNEQFF
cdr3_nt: TGTGCCAGCAGCTTCGGGGGTCGGACCAATGAGCAGTTCTTC

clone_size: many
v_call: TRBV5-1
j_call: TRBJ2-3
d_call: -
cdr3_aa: CASSLELADTQYF
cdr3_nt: TGCGCCAGCAGCTTGGAGCTCGCAGATACGCAGTATTTT

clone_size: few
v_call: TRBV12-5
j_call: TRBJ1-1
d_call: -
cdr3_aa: CASGLARTPEAFF
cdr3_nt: TGTGCTAGTGGTTTGGCAAGGACCCCTGAAGCTTTCTTT

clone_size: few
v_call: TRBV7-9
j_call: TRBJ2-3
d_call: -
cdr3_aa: CASTEGGRYAYF
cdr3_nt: TGTGCCAGCACCGAGGGTGGCAGATACGCGTATTTT

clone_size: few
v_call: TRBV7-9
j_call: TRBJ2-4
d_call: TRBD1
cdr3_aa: CASSSPEQSRGFSQNIQYF
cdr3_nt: TGTGCCAGCAGCTCCCCCGAGCAGAGCAGGGGGTTTAGCCAAAACATTCAGTACTTC

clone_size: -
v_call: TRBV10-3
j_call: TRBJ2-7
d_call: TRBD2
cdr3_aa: CAISGTSGRLEQYF
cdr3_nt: TGTGCCATCAGCGGGACTAGCGGGAGACTCGAGCAGTACTTC

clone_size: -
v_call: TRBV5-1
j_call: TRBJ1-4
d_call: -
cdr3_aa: CASSLDTAGINEKLFF
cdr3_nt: TGCGCCAGCAGCTTGGACACAGCTGGAATAAATGAAAAACTGTTTTTT

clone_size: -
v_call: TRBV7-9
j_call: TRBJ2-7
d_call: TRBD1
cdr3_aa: CASSLGGTGDHGEQYF
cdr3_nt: TGTGCCAGCAGCTTAGGGGGGACAGGGGATCATGGCGAGCAGTACTTC

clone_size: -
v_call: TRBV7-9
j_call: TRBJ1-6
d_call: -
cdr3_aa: CASSSSRSPGDSPLHF
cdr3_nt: TGTGCCAGCAGCTCGTCTCGATCGCCAGGAGATTCACCCCTCCACTTT

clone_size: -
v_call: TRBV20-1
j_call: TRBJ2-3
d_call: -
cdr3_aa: CSARRLSDTQYF
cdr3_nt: TGCAGTGCTAGGAGGCTTTCAGATACGCAGTATTTT

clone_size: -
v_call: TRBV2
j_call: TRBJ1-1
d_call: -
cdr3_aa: CASSTRQDPTEAFF
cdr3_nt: TGTGCCAGCAGTACCAGACAGGACCCCACTGAAGCTTTCTTT

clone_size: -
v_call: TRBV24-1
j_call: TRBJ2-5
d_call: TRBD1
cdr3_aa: CAISDPGQGGQETQYF
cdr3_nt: TGTGCCATCAGTGATCCGGGACAGGGGGGACAAGAGACCCAGTACTTC

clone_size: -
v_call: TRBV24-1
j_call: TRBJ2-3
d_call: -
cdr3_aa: CATSDPGASAYF
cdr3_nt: TGTGCCACCAGTGACCCCGGAGCCAGCGCGTATTTT

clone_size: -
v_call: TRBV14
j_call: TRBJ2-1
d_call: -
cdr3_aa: CASSQLSGQDLRNEQFF
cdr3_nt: TGTGCCAGCAGCCAGCTAAGCGGGCAGGACCTAAGAAATGAGCAGTTCTTC

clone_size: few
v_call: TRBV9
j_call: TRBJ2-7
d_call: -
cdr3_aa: CASSLGGGFSNEQYF
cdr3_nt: TGTGCCAGCAGTCTCGGGGGCGGGTTCTCCAACGAGCAGTACTTC

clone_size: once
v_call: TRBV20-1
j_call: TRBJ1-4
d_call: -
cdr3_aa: CSARDQGTQGGEKLFF
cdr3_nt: TGCAGTGCTAGAGATCAAGGGACCCAGGGAGGCGAAAAACTGTTTTTT

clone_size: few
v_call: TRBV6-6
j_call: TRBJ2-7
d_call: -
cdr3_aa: CASSYSRLFREGEQYF
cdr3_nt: TGTGCCAGCAGTTACTCGAGGTTGTTCAGGGAAGGTGAGCAGTACTTC

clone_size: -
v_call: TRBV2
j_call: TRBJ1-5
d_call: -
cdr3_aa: CASSVNRPSNQPQHF
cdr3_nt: TGTGCCAGCAGTGTGAACAGGCCGAGCAATCAGCCCCAGCATTTT

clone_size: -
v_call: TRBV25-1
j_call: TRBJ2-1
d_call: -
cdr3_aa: CASRTLFNEQFF
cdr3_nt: TGTGCCAGCAGGACATTGTTCAATGAGCAGTTCTTC

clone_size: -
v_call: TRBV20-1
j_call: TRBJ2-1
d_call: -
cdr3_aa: CSAPRMGEGLYNEQFF
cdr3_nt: TGCAGTGCACCCCGGATGGGGGAAGGCCTTTACAATGAGCAGTTCTTC

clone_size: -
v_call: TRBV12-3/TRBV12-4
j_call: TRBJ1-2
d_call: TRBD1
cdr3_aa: CASRQDRGDPGGYGYTF
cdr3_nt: TGTGCCAGCAGGCAGGACAGGGGGGACCCCGGAGGCTATGGCTACACCTTC

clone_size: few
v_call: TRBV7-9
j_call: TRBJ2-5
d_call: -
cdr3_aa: CASSKIRETQYF
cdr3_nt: TGTGCCAGCAGCAAAATTCGGGAGACCCAGTACTTC

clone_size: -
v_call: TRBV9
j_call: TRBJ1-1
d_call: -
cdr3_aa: CASSLGTMNTEAFF
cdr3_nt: TGTGCCAGCAGCTTGGGGACGATGAACACTGAAGCTTTCTTT

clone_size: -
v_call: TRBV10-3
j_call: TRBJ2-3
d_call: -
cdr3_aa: CAISESGGPITDTQYF
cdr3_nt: TGTGCCATCAGTGAGTCCGGCGGACCGATCACAGATACGCAGTATTTT

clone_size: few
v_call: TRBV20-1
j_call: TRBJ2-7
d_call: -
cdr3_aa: CSARDRSDSSYEQYF
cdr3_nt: TGCAGTGCTAGAGATAGGTCAGACTCGTCCTACGAGCAGTACTTC

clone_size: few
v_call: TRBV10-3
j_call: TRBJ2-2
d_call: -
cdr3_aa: CAIRLGAGELFF
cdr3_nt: TGTGCCATCAGGCTAGGCGCCGGGGAGCTGTTTTTT

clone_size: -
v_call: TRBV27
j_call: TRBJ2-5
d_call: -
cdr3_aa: CASSVRGGETQYF
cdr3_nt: TGTGCCAGCAGCGTGAGGGGCGGAGAGACCCAGTACTTC

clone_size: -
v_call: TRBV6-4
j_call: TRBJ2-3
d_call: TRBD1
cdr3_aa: CASSDGQGADTQYF
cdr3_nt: TGTGCCAGCAGTGACGGACAGGGGGCAGATACGCAGTATTTT

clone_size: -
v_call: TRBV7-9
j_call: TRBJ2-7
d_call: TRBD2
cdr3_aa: CANSSSSGRAAYEQYF
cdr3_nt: TGTGCCAACAGCTCCTCGTCCGGGAGGGCGGCCTACGAGCAGTACTTC

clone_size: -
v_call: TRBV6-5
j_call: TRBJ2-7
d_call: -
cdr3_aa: CASSYYRDYEQYF
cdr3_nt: TGTGCCAGCAGTTACTACAGGGACTACGAGCAGTACTTC

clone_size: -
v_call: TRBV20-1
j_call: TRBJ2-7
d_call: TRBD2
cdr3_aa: CSARRTSGKYEQYF
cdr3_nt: TGCAGTGCCAGGCGGACTAGCGGGAAGTACGAGCAGTACTTC

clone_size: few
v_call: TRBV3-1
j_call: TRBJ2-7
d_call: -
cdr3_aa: CASSQASRGRPYEQYF
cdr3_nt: TGTGCCAGCAGCCAAGCTTCCCGAGGACGGCCCTACGAGCAGTACTTC